This entry describes one TCR beta chain. Its antigen is unidentified. An amount of RNA that ranged from roughly 0.5 to 1 ug was reverse transcribed with random hexamers. The TCR beta CDR3 was amplified by immunoSEQ multiplex PCR across 54 Vbeta, 13 Jbeta. TCRdb reanalysed the immunoSEQ multiplex PCR reads using MiXCR and keeps one entry per CDR3 protein. The sample consists of 170,000 or so distinct CDR3 sequences, 90% to 95% of them appearing once. CDR1 and CDR2 (germline): KGHDR, SFDVKD. The CDR3 length is 15 residues. V shed 0 bases and J shed 2 bases, with 10 bases lying between them. This sample is drawn from a study of CD8 T cells in Susac syndrome. Looking at the study overall: When blood was drawn, the patients with Susac syndrome were therapy-naive, on corticosteroids, or on intravenous immunoglobulin alone.

Study-wide results and caveats: In its TCR sequencing and HLA analysis, the study acknowledged that the number of individuals was relatively small. The CD4+ T cell repertoires in Susac syndrome did not show any clonal expansion.

The specimen sequenced was CD4+ T cells from PBMCs. V gene TRBV24-1 combines with J gene TRBJ2-7; the D call may be TRBD1 or TRBD2 (5 bases each). The origin of this receptor is a human donor with Susac syndrome. Here the CDR3 reads CATSDLQTGPYEQYF. The CDR3 DNA reads TGTGCCACCAGTGATTTGCAGACGGGGCCCTACGAGCAGTACTTC.